This entry lists 31 T cell receptor beta chains sequenced from one sample in a study of beta chain features in type 1 diabetes. General observations from the study: Significant though moderate, a shortening of TCRB CDR3s appeared in all four CD4+ subsets of Type 1 diabetes patients.

Expressed TCRB transcripts were sequenced because the isolated RNA had all been reverse transcribed beforehand. Here immunoSEQ multiplex PCR was the method, and the copy in TCRdb shows in-frame clones only, minus some. Of some 700,000 clones in the sample, roughly 12% were seen once. The antigens of these receptors remain unknown. The sequenced sample was naive CD4+ T cells from blood. These receptors all stem from a man aged 18 to 29 with type 1 diabetes.

This clone showed up just a few times. The rearrangement links TRBV4-1 to TRBJ2-1; 10 nucleotides align to TRBD2. Trimming cost V 0 bases and J 9 bases; bases outside gene matches: 14. The CDR3 is 18 amino acids. The germline V gene encodes CDR1 MGHRA and CDR2 YSYEKL. The CDR3 loop reads CASSQEGRLAGELSEQFF. The CDR3 DNA reads TGCGCCAGCAGCCAAGAAGGGAGGCTAGCGGGGGAGCTAAGTGAGCAGTTCTTC.

This clone was counted a few times. This sequence joins TRBV14 and TRBJ2-7; TRBD1 matches 8 bases. The CDR3 extends over 14 amino acids. V was clipped by 1 base and J by 4 bases; unmatched bases: 3. CDR1 and CDR2 from the germline V gene are SGHDN and FVKESK. CDR3 loop: CASSQVTGVYEQYF. CDR3 coding DNA: TGTGCCAGCAGCCAAGTGACAGGGGTATACGAGCAGTACTTC.

V is TRBV15 and J is TRBJ1-6; no reliable D call. CDR3 length: 16 residues. CDR1 and CDR2 (germline): LNHNV, YYDKDF (reference sequence). V was trimmed by 6 bases and J by 2 bases, leaving 14 bases between them. The CDR3 spells CATSSDGVTYNSPLHF. The CDR3 DNA reads TGTGCCACCAGTTCTGATGGAGTAACCTATAATTCACCCCTCCACTTT.

The chain links TRBV5-4 to TRBJ2-3; D unclear. V dropped 2 bases and J dropped 5 bases, with 6 bases sitting between them. The CDR3 spans 12 residues. Germline CDR1 reads SGHNT; CDR2 reads YYREEE (reference sequence). The CDR3 protein is CASSFSEDTQYF. CDR3 sequence (DNA): TGTGCCAGCAGCTTTTCAGAAGATACGCAGTATTTT.

This chain joins TRBV2 and TRBJ2-7; D may be TRBD1 (6 bases). V shed 6 bases and J shed 1 base, with 13 bases lying between them. This CDR3 is 14 amino acids long. CDR1 and CDR2 from the germline V gene are SNHLY and FYNNEI. CDR3 bases: TGTGCCAGCAGGAGGGGGAGTCAGTCCTACGAGCAGTACTTC. It specifies CASRRGSQSYEQYF.

The V call is TRBV7-2, the J call TRBJ1-2, with D possibly TRBD1 on 5 matching bases. CDR1 and CDR2 (germline): SGHTA, FQGNSA. The CDR3 is made up of 15 amino acids. V lost 5 bases and J lost 8, with 21 bases in between. CDR3 bases: TGTGCCAGCAGCGGGCGAGACAGCCGGTGGGGAGGCTACACCTTC. This gives the protein CASSGRDSRWGGYTF.

This clone appeared a few times. CDR3 in amino acids: CASGLVGGNEQYF. Here the CDR3 DNA reads TGTGCTAGTGGTTTGGTAGGGGGTAACGAGCAGTACTTC. The rearrangement uses TRBV12-5 and TRBJ2-7, with a tentative D call TRBD1 (6 bases). CDR1 and CDR2 from the germline V gene are LGHNT and FRNRAP. The CDR3 loop spans 13 amino acids. V dropped 0 bases and J dropped 5 bases, with 8 bases sitting between them.

The chain couples TRBV5-1 to TRBJ1-6; D remains unclear. The CDR3 is 17 amino acids. Germline values: CDR1 SGHRS, CDR2 YFSETQ. The V and J ends lost 0 bases and 7 bases respectively, with 17 bases between them. The CDR3, as DNA: TGCGCCAGCAGCTTGGATAAGACATCGGTCCCAAATTCACCCCTCCACTTT. As protein: CASSLDKTSVPNSPLHF.

The chain uses TRBV5-1 and TRBJ1-2; the match to TRBD1 covers 9 bases. The CDR3 contains 15 residues. The J segment lost 6 bases and the V segment lost 0 bases, leaving 6 bases of the junction unmatched. The germline CDR1 and CDR2 sequences are SGHRS and YFSETQ. CDR3 sequence: CASSLGGTGLDGYTF. The CDR3 nucleotides read TGCGCCAGCAGCTTGGGAGGGACAGGGCTTGATGGCTACACCTTC.

The V and J genes are TRBV30 and TRBJ1-4; D unclear. The germline V and J ends were trimmed by 2 bases and 6 bases, with 10 bases remaining between them. Germline V gives CDR1 GTSNPN, CDR2 SVGIG (reference sequence). CDR3 length: 13 amino acids. The CDR3 reads CAWSPSDHEKLFF. The CDR3 DNA reads as TGTGCCTGGAGTCCCTCAGACCATGAAAAACTGTTTTTT.

This clone was counted only a few times. The chain uses TRBV7-3 and TRBJ2-3, with D unresolved. The germline V gene has CDR1 SGHTA and CDR2 FQGTGA. The CDR3 extends over 13 amino acids. The germline V and J ends were trimmed by 0 bases and 2 bases, with 3 bases remaining between them. For the CDR3, the DNA is TGTGCCAGCAGCTTAACCGACACAGATACGCAGTATTTT. Its protein is CASSLTDTDTQYF.

This clone was detected ten times or more. The V call is TRBV7-2, the J call TRBJ2-1, with D unresolved. The germline CDR1 and CDR2 sequences are SGHTA and FQGNSA. The V end lost 4 bases, the J end lost 8 bases, and 18 bases lay between the germline ends. This CDR3 region has 15 residues. CDR3 sequence: CASSSSRASIDEQFF. The CDR3 nucleotides are TGTGCCAGCAGCTCTTCAAGGGCGAGCATCGATGAGCAGTTCTTC.

The chain carries TRBV5-6 and TRBJ2-3, with 9 bases aligning to TRBD1. V lost 0 bases, J lost 5 bases, and 10 bases stayed unmatched. This CDR3 is built from 17 residues. Germline V gene data show CDR1 as SGHDT and CDR2 as YYEEEE. The chain's CDR3 is CASSLVGTGKNEDTQYF. CDR3 coding DNA: TGTGCCAGCAGCTTGGTGGGGACAGGGAAAAATGAAGATACGCAGTATTTT.

The rearrangement links TRBV28 to TRBJ2-1; D might be TRBD1 or TRBD2, each matching 5 bases. Germline CDR1 reads MDHEN; CDR2 reads SYDVKM. V was pared by 6 bases and J by 10 bases, with 13 bases between. CDR3 length: 12 amino acids. This CDR3 reads CASRRDGAEQFF. For the CDR3, the DNA is TGTGCCAGCAGACGGGACGGCGCCGAGCAGTTCTTC.

V is TRBV14 and J is TRBJ1-1; D not certain. CDR3 length: 11 residues. Per the germline V gene, CDR1 is SGHDN and CDR2 is FVKESK. Trimming left V 5 bases short and J 11 bases short, with 12 bases between. CDR3 residues: CASSASLTAFF. CDR3 in DNA: TGTGCCAGCAGCGCCTCTCTTACCGCTTTCTTT.

The chain links TRBV7-9 to TRBJ1-1, with unresolved D. The CDR3 totals 13 residues. V was cut by 2 bases and J by 4 bases, with 8 bases left in between. Germline CDR1 reads SEHNR; CDR2 reads FQNEAQ (reference sequence). The CDR3 sequence is CASSLWESTEAFF. Here the CDR3 DNA reads TGTGCCAGCAGCTTATGGGAGAGCACTGAAGCTTTCTTT.

This clone turned up a few times. Different DNA sequences within this sample yield the same CDR3. CDR3 DNA sequence: TGTGCCAGCAGCTTTGGACAGGAGGAGACCCAGTACTTC. Amino acids: CASSFGQEETQYF. The V and J genes are TRBV11-2 and TRBJ2-5, with 7 bases identical to TRBD1. The germline V gene has CDR1 SGHAT and CDR2 FQNNGV. After removal of 3 bases from V and 5 bases from J, the junction contained 3 bases not matched to a gene. This CDR3 is built from 13 residues.

This clone was recorded a few times. The same CDR3 also results from other DNA sequences found in this sample. V and J are TRBV30 and TRBJ2-2; no clear D gene. Germline V gene data show CDR1 as GTSNPN and CDR2 as SVGIG (reference sequence). The length of the CDR3 is 13 residues. The V gene lost 0 bases and the J gene lost 5 bases, with 7 bases spanning the gap. CDR3 in amino acids: CAWSVLGTGELFF. DNA for the CDR3: TGTGCCTGGAGTGTACTGGGGACCGGGGAGCTGTTTTTT.

This clone was counted a few times. In the same sample, other DNA sequences code for this CDR3. The chain couples TRBV9 to TRBJ2-7, with D perhaps TRBD1 or TRBD2 (5 bases each). The CDR3 extends over 14 amino acids. Germline V gene lookup returns CDR1 SGDLS and CDR2 YYNGEE. V was clipped by 0 bases and J by 2 bases, with 9 bases between them. Here the CDR3 reads CASSVDEGPYEQYF. The DNA of the CDR3 is TGTGCCAGCAGCGTAGACGAGGGACCCTACGAGCAGTACTTC.

This clone has just a few counts. The V and J genes are TRBV27 and TRBJ2-5, with TRBD2 matching over 11 bases. Trimming removed 6 bases from V and 4 bases from J; junction bases left unmatched: 4. The V gene's germline CDR1 is MNHEY and CDR2 SMNVEV (reference sequence). The CDR3 is 14 amino acids. CDR3 DNA sequence: TGTGCCAGCAGACCCCTAGCGGGGGGAGAGACCCAGTACTTC. Its translation is CASRPLAGGETQYF.

The CDR3 DNA follows: TGTGCCAGCAGACGTTCCGGGGGGTACACCGGGGAGCTGTTTTTT. Translating gives CASRRSGGYTGELFF. This chain links TRBV7-9 with TRBJ2-2; TRBD2 matches at 7 bases. There are 15 residues in the CDR3. From germline, CDR1 is SEHNR and CDR2 FQNEAQ (reference sequence). V dropped 6 bases and J dropped 3; count of bases not matched to a gene: 7.

Points on this clone: This specimen includes other DNA sequences encoding the same CDR3. The chain employs TRBV30 and TRBJ2-5, with 8 bases matching TRBD2. Germline V gene lookup returns CDR1 GTSNPN and CDR2 SVGIG (reference sequence). The CDR3 consists of 13 residues. V gave up 1 base and J gave up 2 bases; unmatched junction bases: 0. In DNA form, the CDR3 reads TGTGCCTGGAGTGCGGGGGGGCAAGAGACCCAGTACTTC. Amino acids: CAWSAGGQETQYF.

V and J are TRBV6-5 and TRBJ1-1; D is uncertain. The CDR3 spans 15 residues. Deletions cut 6 bases from V and 3 bases from J, with 17 bases between. CDR1 and CDR2 (germline): MNHEY, SVGAGI. CDR3 region: CASRRYQSSDTEAFF. CDR3 nucleotides: TGTGCCAGCAGGCGGTATCAGTCGTCGGACACTGAAGCTTTCTTT.

This clone occurred a few times. The rearrangement uses TRBV29-1 and TRBJ1-4, with TRBD1 as a possible D gene (5 bases). CDR1 and CDR2 from the germline V gene are SQVTM and ANQGSEA. V lost 6 bases and J lost 7, with 18 bases in between. The CDR3 consists of 14 residues. Here the CDR3 DNA reads TGCAGCGTGGAACCGGGGCCTGGAAGTGAAAAACTGTTTTTT. Translation: CSVEPGPGSEKLFF. The full variable domain, completed using reference TRBV29-1 and TRBJ1-4, is SAVISQKPSRDICQRGTSLTIQCQVDSQVTMMFWYRQQPGQSLTLIATANQGSEATYESGFVIDKFPISRPNLTFSTLTVSNMSPEDSSIYLCSVEPGPGSEKLFFGSGTQLSVL.

V is TRBV5-1 and J is TRBJ2-1; D ambiguous. Trimming took 1 base from V and 7 from J, leaving 12 bases between them. Germline V CDR1 and CDR2: SGHRS, YFSETQ. This CDR3 is 14 amino acids long. CDR3 sequence reads: CASSLRSSKNEQFF. CDR3 DNA sequence: TGCGCCAGCAGCTTGCGTTCCAGCAAAAATGAGCAGTTCTTC.

This clone was counted a few times. This sequence joins TRBV5-4 and TRBJ2-3; 7 bases match TRBD1. This CDR3 is 15 amino acids long. J gave up 3 bases and V 4 bases, and 8 bases lay outside the gene matches. The germline gives CDR1 SGHNT, CDR2 YYREEE (reference sequence). The CDR3 sequence is CASSTTGFRTDTQYF. In nucleotides, the CDR3 is TGTGCCAGCAGCACGACAGGGTTTCGAACAGATACGCAGTATTTT.

This clone has a handful of counts. The V and J genes are TRBV28 and TRBJ2-5; a possible D gene is TRBD1 (5 bases). The CDR3 is 15 residues long. The V end lost 3 bases, the J end lost 4 bases, and 15 bases lay between the germline ends. In germline, CDR1 is MDHEN, CDR2 SYDVKM. CDR3 in DNA: TGTGCCAGCAGTTTTAGGTTGTGGGGCCCAGAGACCCAGTACTTC. Its protein is CASSFRLWGPETQYF.

This clone was found a few times. The rearrangement joins TRBV6-5 to TRBJ1-2; TRBD1 agrees at 9 bases. With 6 bases clipped from V and 8 bases from J, the junction kept 4 bases outside the gene matches. CDR1 is MNHEY, CDR2 SVGAGI, per germline. This CDR3 spans 12 amino acids. CDR3 DNA sequence: TGTGCCAGCAGCTACAGGGGGCTAGGCTACACCTTC. Translation: CASSYRGLGYTF.

This clone was detected only a few times. This chain links TRBV6-4 with TRBJ1-1; 7 bases map to TRBD1. The germline V gene has CDR1 MRHNA and CDR2 SNTAGT. J lost 2 bases, V lost 5 bases, and 2 bases had no gene match. This CDR3 contains 13 residues. The CDR3 DNA reads as TGTGCCAGCAGTTGGGACAGAAACACTGAAGCTTTCTTT. Its protein product is CASSWDRNTEAFF.

This clone occurred a few times. Other nucleotide sequences from this sample produce the same CDR3. This chain joins TRBV2 and TRBJ1-5; 10 bases fit TRBD1. The CDR3 is 15 residues long. In germline, CDR1 is SNHLY, CDR2 FYNNEI. V trimming: 3 bases; J trimming: 2 bases; junction bases outside the gene matches: 1. This CDR3 reads CASSEGTGGNQPQHF. In nucleotides, the CDR3 is TGTGCCAGCAGTGAGGGGACAGGGGGCAATCAGCCCCAGCATTTT.

The CDR3 here is CASSRQNLPYEQYF. In nucleotides, the CDR3 is TGTGCCAGTAGTCGACAGAACCTTCCCTACGAGCAGTACTTC. The chain recombines TRBV19 with TRBJ2-7, with a weak D call TRBD1 (5 bases). Germline CDR1 and CDR2: LNHDA and SQIVND (reference sequence). V was pared by 5 bases and J by 2 bases, with 13 bases between. The CDR3 has 14 residues. Full variable domain (rest looked up from reference TRBV19 and TRBJ2-7): DGGITQSPKYLFRKEGQNVTLSCEQNLNHDAMYWYRQDPGQGLRLIYYSQIVNDFQKGDIAEGYSVSREKKESFPLTVTSAQKNPTAFYLCASSRQNLPYEQYFGPGTRLTVT.